The entry below gives a single T cell receptor (beta chain) sequence along with its context. Its matching antigen is unknown. The method was immunoSEQ multiplex PCR; TCRdb's version includes in-frame clones alone and lacks a portion of them. In the table there are approximately 99,000 clones, approximately 90% of which are singletons. The data are from a study of PD-1 blockade in classical Hodgkin lymphoma. On the study more broadly: Intravenous nivolumab at 3 mg/kg was given to patients every 2 weeks.

Study-wide findings and caveats: Reports indicated that newly diagnosed patients had lower baseline TCR diversity than healthy donors did. Repertoire differences have undefined causes, possibly disease activity or prior therapy.

Relapse was seen in all patients after autologous stem cell transplantation, and brentuximab vedotin exposure was variable. Germline V CDR1 and CDR2: LGHNA, YNFKEQ. CDR3 size: 16 residues. V was trimmed by 1 base and J by 6 bases, leaving 16 bases between them. This specimen was peripheral blood mononuclear cells (PBMCs), taken before the second cycle of nivolumab. V and J are TRBV4-2 and TRBJ2-1; D is uncertain. The sequence was obtained from a human donor with classical Hodgkin lymphoma. CDR3 bases: TGTGCCAGCAGCCAAGGTCGGCGGCCAACGGCCAATGAGCAGTTCTTC. Its protein product is CASSQGRRPTANEQFF.